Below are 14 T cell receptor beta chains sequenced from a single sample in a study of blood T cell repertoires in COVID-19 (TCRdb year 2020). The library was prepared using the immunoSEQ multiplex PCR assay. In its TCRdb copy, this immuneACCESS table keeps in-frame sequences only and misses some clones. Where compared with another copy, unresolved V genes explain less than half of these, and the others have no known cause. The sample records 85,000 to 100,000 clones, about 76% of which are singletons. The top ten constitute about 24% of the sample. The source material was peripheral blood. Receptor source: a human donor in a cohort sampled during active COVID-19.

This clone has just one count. The CDR3 sequence is CASSLRSGLADSYEQYF. In DNA, the CDR3 is TGTGCCAGCAGCTTACGCTCAGGACTAGCGGACTCCTACGAGCAGTACTTC. The genes are TRBV11-3 and TRBJ2-7, with TRBD2 identical over 10 bases. With V trimmed by 2 bases and J by 0 bases, 7 bases remained unmatched. Germline V gene sequence: CDR1 SGHNT, CDR2 YENEEA. The CDR3 has 17 residues.

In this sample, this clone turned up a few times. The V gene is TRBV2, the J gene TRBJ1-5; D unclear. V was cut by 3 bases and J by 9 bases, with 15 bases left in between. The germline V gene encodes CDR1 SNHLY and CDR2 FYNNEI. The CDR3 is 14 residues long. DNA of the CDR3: TGTGCCAGCAGTGATCCGACAAACCCCGGGCCCCAGCATTTT. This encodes CASSDPTNPGPQHF.

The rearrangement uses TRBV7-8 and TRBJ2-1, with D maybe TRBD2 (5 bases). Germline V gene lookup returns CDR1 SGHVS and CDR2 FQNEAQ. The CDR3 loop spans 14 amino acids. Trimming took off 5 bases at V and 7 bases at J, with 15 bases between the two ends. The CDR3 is CASSQSAGQNEQFF. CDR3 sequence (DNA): TGTGCCAGCAGCCAATCGGCGGGTCAAAATGAGCAGTTCTTC.

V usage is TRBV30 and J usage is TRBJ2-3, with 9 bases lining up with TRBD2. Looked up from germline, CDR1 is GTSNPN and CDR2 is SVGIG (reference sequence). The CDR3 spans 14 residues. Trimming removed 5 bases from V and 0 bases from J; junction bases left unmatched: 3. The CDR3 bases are TGTGCCTGGGGCACTAGCGGGAGCACAGATACGCAGTATTTT. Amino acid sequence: CAWGTSGSTDTQYF.

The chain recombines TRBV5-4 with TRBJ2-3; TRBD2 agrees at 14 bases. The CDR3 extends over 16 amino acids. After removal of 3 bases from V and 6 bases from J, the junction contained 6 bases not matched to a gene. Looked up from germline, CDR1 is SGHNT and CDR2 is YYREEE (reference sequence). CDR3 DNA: TGTGCCAGCAGCTCGGGGACTAGCGGGAGTTCGGATACGCAGTATTTT. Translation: CASSSGTSGSSDTQYF.

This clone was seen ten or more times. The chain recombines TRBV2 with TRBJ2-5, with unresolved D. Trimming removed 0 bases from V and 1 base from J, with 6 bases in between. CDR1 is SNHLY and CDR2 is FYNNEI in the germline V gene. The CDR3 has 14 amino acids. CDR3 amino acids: CASSEAWAQETQYF. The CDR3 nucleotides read TGTGCCAGCAGTGAAGCTTGGGCCCAAGAGACCCAGTACTTC.

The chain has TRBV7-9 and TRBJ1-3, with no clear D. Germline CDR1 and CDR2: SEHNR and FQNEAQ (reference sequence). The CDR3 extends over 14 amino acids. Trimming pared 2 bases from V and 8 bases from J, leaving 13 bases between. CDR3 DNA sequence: TGTGCCAGCAGCTTAACCAGGCAGCAAGACACCATATATTTT. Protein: CASSLTRQQDTIYF.

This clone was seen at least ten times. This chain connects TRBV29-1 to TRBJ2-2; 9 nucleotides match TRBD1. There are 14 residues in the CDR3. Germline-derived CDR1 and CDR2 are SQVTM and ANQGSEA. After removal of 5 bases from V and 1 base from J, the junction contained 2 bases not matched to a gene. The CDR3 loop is CSVQGQGNTGELFF. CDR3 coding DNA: TGCAGCGTTCAGGGACAGGGGAACACCGGGGAGCTGTTTTTT.

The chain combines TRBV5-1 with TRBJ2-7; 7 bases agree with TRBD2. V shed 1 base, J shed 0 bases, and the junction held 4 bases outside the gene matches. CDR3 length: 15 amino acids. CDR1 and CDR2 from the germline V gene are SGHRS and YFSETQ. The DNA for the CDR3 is TGCGCCAGCAGCTTGTTGGGGGAGGGCTCCTACGAGCAGTACTTC. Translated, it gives CASSLLGEGSYEQYF.

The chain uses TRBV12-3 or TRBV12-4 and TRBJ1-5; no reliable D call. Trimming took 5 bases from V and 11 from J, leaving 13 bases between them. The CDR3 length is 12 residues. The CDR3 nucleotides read TGTGCCAGCAGTATGGGCACGACGTCCCAGCATTTT. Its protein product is CASSMGTTSQHF.

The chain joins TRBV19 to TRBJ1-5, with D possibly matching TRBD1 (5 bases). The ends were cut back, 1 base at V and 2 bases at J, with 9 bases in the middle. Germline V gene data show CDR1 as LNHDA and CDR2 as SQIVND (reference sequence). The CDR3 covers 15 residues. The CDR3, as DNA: TGTGCCAGTAGTATAGGCCAGGGCGGCAATCAGCCCCAGCATTTT. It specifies CASSIGQGGNQPQHF.

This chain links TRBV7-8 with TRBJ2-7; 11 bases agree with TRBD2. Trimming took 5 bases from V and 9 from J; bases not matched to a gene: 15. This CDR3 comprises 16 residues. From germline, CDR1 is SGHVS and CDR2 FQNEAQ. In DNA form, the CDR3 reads TGTGCCAGCAGCCTGCTCTTGGGTAGCGGGAGGGCTGGGCAGTACTTC. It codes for CASSLLLGSGRAGQYF.

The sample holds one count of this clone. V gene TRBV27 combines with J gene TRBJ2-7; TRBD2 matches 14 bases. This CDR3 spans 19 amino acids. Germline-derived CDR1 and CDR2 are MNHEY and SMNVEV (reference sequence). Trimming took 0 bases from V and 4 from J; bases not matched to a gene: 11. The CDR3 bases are TGTGCCAGCAGTTTATCCCAGACTAGCGGGAGGGCCGGGGGATACGAGCAGTACTTC. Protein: CASSLSQTSGRAGGYEQYF.

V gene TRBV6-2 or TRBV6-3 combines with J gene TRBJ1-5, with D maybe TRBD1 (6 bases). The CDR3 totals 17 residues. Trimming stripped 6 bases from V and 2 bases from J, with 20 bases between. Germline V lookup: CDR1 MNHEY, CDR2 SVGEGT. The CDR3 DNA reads TGTGCCAGCAGCCCCGTGGCAGGGGCCAGAGGCAATCAGCCCCAGCATTTT. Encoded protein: CASSPVAGARGNQPQHF.